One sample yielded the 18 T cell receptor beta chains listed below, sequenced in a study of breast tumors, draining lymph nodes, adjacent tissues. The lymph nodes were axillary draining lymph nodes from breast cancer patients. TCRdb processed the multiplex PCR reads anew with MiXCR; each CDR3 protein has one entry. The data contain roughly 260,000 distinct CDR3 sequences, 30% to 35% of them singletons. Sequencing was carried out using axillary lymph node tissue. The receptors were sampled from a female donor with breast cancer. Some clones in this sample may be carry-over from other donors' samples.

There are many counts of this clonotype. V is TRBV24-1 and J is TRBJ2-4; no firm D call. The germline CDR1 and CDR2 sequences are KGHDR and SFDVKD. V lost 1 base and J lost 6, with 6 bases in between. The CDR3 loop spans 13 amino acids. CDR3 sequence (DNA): TGTGCCACCAGTGATTTCGACCGAAACATTCAGTACTTC. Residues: CATSDFDRNIQYF.

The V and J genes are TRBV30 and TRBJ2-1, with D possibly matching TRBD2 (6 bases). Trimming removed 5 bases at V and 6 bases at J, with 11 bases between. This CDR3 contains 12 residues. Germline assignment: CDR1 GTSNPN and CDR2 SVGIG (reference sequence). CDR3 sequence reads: CAWGSRGNEQFF. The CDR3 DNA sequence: TGTGCCTGGGGTTCGCGGGGCAATGAGCAGTTCTTC.

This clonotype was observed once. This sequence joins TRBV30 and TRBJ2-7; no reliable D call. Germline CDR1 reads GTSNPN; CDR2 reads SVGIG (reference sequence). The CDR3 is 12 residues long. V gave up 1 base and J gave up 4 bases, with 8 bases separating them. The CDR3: CAWSASSYEQYF. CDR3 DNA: TGTGCCTGGAGTGCCTCGTCATACGAGCAGTACTTC.

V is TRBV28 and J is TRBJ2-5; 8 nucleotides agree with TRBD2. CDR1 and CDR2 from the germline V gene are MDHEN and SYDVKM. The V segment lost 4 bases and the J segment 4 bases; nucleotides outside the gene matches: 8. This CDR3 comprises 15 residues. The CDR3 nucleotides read TGTGCCAGCAGTTACTTAGCGGGGTGGGGAGAGACCCAGTACTTC. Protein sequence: CASSYLAGWGETQYF.

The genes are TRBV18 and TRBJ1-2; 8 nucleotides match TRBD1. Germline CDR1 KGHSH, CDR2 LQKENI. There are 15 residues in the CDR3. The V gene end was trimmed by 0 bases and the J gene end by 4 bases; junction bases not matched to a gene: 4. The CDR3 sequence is CASSPPTGVTYGYTF. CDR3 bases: TGTGCCAGCTCACCACCGACAGGGGTTACCTATGGCTACACCTTC.

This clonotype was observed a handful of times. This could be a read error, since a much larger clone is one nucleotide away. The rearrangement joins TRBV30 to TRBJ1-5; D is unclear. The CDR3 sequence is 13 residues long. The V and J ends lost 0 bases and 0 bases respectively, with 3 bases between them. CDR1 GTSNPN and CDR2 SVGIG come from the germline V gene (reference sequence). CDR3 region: CAWSVDSNQPQHF. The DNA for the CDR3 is TGTGCCTGGAGTGTGGATAGCAATCAGCCCCAGCATTTT. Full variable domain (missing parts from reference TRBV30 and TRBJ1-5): SQTIHQWPATLVQPVGSPLSLECTVEGTSNPNLYWYRQAAGRGLQLLFYSVGIGQISSEVPQNLSASRPQDRQFILSSKKLLLSDSGFYLCAWSVDSNQPQHFGDGTRLSIL.

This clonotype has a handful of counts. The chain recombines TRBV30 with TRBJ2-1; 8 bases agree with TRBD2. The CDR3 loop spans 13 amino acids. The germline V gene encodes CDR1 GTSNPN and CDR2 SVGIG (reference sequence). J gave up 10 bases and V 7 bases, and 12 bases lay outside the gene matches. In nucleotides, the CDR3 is TGTGCCTCTTATTCCGGGACTAGGTTAGAGCAGTTCTTC. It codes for CASYSGTRLEQFF.

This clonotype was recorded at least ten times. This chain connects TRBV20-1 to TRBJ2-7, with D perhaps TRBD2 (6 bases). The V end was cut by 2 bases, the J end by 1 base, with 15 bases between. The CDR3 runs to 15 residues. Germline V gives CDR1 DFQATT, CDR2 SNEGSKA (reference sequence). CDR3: CSARKIGTESYEQYF. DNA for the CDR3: TGCAGTGCTAGAAAAATCGGGACTGAATCCTACGAGCAGTACTTC.

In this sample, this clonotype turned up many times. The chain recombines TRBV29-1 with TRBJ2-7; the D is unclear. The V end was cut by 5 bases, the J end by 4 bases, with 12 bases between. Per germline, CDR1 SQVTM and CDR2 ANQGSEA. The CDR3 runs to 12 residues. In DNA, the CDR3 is TGCAGCGTTAGTGGTGGCCAATACGAGCAGTACTTC. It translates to CSVSGGQYEQYF.

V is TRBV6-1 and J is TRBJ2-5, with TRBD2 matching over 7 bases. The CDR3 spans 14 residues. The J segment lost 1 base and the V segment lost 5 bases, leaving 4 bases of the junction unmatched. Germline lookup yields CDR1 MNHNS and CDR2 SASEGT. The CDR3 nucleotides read TGTGCCAGCAGTCCTTCTAGCGGCCAAGAGACCCAGTACTTC. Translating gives CASSPSSGQETQYF.

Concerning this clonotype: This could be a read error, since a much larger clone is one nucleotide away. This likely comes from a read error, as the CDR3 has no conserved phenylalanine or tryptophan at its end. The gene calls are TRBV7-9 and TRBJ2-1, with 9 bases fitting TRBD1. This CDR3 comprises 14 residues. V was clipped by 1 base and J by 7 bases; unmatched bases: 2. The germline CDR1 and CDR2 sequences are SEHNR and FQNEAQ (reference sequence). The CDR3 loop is CASSLGGTGNEQFL. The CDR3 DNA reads TGTGCCAGCAGCTTAGGTGGGACAGGGAATGAGCAGTTCCTC.

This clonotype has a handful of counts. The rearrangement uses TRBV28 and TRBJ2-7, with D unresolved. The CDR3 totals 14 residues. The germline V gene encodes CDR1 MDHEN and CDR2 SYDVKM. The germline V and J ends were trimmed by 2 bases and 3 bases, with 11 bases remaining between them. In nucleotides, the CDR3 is TGTGCCAGCAGTTTAGGAAGCACGAACTACGAGCAGTACTTC. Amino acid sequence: CASSLGSTNYEQYF. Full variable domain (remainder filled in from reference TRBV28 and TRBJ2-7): DVKVTQSSRYLVKRTGEKVFLECVQDMDHENMFWYRQDPGLGLRLIYFSYDVKMKEKGDIPEGYSVSREKKERFSLILESASTNQTSMYLCASSLGSTNYEQYFGPGTRLTVT.

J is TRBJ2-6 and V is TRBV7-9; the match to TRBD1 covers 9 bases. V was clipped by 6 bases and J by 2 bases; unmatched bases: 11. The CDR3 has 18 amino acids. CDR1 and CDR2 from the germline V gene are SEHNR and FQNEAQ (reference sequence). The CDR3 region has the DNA TGTGCCAGCAGAAAATCCGGGACAGGGATAGCTGGGGCCAACGTCCTGACTTTC. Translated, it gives CASRKSGTGIAGANVLTF.

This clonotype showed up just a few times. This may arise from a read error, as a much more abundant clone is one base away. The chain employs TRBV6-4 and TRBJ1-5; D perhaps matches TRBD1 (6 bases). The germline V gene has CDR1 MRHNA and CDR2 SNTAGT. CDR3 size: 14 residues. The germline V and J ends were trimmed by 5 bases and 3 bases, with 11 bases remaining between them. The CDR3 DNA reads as TGTGCCAGCAGTCAATCAGGGGACAATCAGCCCCAGCATTTT. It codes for CASSQSGDNQPQHF.

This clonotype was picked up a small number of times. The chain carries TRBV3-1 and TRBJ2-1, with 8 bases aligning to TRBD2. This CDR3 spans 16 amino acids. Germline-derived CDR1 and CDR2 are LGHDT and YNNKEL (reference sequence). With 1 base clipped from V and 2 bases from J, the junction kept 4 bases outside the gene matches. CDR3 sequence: CASSQGTSSAYNEQFF. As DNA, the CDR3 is TGTGCCAGCAGCCAAGGGACTAGCAGTGCCTACAATGAGCAGTTCTTC.

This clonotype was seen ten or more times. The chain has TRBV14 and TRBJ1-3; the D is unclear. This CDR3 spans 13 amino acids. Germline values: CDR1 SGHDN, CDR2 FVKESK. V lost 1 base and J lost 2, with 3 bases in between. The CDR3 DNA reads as TGTGCCAGCAGCCAAGGAGCTGGAAACACCATATATTTT. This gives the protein CASSQGAGNTIYF. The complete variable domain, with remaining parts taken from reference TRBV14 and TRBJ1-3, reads EAGVTQFPSHSVIEKGQTVTLRCDPISGHDNLYWYRRVMGKEIKFLLHFVKESKQDESGMPNNRFLAERTGGTYSTLKVQPAELEDSGVYFCASSQGAGNTIYFGEGSWLTVV.

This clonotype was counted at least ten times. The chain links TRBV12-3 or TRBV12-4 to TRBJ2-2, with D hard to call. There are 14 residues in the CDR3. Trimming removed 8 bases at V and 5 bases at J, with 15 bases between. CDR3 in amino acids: CASHQYRETGELFF. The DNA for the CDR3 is TGTGCCAGCCATCAATACCGAGAGACCGGGGAGCTGTTTTTT.

CDR3 in amino acids: CASRSLGQRDYEQYF. The CDR3 region has the DNA TGTGCCAGCCGAAGTTTGGGACAGAGGGACTACGAGCAGTACTTC. The chain joins TRBV18 to TRBJ2-7; 7 bases are shared with TRBD1. Germline V gives CDR1 KGHSH, CDR2 LQKENI. V gave up 8 bases and J gave up 3 bases; unmatched junction bases: 13. The CDR3 extends over 15 amino acids. The full variable domain, completed using reference TRBV18 and TRBJ2-7, is NAGVMQNPRHLVRRRGQEARLRCSPMKGHSHVYWYRQLPEEGLKFMVYLQKENIIDESGMPKERFSAEFPKEGPSILRIQQVVRGDSAAYFCASRSLGQRDYEQYFGPGTRLTVT.